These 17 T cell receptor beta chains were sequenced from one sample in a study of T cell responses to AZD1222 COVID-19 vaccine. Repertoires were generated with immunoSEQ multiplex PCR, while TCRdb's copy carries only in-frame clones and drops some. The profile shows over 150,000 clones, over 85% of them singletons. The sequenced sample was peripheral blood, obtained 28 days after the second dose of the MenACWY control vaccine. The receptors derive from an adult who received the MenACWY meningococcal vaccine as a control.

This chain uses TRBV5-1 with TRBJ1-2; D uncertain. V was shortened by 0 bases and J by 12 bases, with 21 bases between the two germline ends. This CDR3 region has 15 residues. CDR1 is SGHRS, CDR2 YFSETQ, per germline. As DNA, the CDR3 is TGCGCCAGCAGCTTGGCCGCGCATCCACGTCCCGACAACACCTTC. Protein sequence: CASSLAAHPRPDNTF.

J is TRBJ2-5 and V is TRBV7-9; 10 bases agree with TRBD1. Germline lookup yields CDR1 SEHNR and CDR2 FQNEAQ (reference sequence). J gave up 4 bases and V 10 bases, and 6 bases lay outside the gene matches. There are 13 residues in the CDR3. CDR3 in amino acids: CATQGQGVETQYF. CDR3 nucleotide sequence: TGTGCCACCCAAGGACAGGGGGTAGAGACCCAGTACTTC.

The DNA of the CDR3 is TGTGCCAGCAGTGACGACGGGGGCGATGAGCAGTTCTTC. Residues: CASSDDGGDEQFF. The V and J genes are TRBV6-4 and TRBJ2-1; perhaps D is TRBD1 or TRBD2 (6 bases each). The CDR3 totals 13 residues. The germline gives CDR1 MRHNA, CDR2 SNTAGT. Trimming cost V 2 bases and J 8 bases, with 10 bases left between them.

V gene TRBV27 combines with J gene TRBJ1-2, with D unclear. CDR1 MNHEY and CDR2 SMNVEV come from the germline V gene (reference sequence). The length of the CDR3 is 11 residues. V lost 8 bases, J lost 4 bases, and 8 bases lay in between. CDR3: CASGWGYGYTF. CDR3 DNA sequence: TGTGCCAGCGGGTGGGGCTATGGCTACACCTTC.

The CDR3 coding sequence is TGTGCCAGCAGCTGGCAGGGGTCCGGGACAGATAACACTGAAGCTTTCTTT. Amino acids: CASSWQGSGTDNTEAFF. V gene TRBV5-8 combines with J gene TRBJ1-1, with 7 bases matching TRBD1. V lost 3 bases to trimming and J lost 2 bases; unmatched junction nucleotides: 13. This CDR3 has 17 residues. Per germline, CDR1 SGHTS and CDR2 YDEGEE.

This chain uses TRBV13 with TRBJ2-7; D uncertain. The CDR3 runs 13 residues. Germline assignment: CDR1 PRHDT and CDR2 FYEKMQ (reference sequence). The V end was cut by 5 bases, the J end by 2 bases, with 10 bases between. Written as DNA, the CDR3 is TGTGCCAGCAGCCCCGGACGGACCTACGAGCAGTACTTC. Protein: CASSPGRTYEQYF.

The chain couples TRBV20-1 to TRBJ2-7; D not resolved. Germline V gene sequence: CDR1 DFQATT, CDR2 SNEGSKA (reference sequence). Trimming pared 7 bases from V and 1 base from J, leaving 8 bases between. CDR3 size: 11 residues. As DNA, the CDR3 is TGCAGTGTTGAGAGATCCTACGAGCAGTACTTC. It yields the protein CSVERSYEQYF.

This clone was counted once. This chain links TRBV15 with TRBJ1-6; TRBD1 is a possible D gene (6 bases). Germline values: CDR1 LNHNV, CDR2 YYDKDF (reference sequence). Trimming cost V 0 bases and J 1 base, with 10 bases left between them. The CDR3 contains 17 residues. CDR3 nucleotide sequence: TGTGCCACCAGCAGAGATGGAGGGGGGTCCTATAATTCACCCCTCCACTTT. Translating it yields CATSRDGGGSYNSPLHF.

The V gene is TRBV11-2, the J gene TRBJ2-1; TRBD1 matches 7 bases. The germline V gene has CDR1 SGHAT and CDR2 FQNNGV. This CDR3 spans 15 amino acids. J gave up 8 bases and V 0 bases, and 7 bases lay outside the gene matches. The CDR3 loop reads CASSLDFQGVDEQFF. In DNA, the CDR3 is TGTGCCAGCAGCTTAGATTTTCAGGGGGTCGATGAGCAGTTCTTC.

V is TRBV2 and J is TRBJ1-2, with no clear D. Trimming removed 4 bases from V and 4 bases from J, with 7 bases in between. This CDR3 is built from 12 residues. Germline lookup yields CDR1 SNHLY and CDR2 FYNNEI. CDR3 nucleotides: TGTGCCAGCAGTGGTAGGGTCTATGGCTACACCTTC. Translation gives CASSGRVYGYTF.

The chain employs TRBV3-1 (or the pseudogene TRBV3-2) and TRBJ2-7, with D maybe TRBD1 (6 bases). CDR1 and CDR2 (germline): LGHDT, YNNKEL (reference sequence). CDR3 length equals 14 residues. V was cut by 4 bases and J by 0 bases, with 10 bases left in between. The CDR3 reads CASSLGHPSYEQYF. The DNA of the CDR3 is TGTGCCAGCAGCCTGGGACATCCCTCCTACGAGCAGTACTTC.

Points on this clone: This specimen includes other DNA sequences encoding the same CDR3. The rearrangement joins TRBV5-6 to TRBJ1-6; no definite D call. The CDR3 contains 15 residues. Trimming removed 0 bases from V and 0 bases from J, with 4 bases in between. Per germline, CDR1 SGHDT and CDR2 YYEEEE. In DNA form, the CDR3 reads TGTGCCAGCAGCTTGGGAAGCTCCTATAATTCACCCCTCCACTTT. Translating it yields CASSLGSSYNSPLHF. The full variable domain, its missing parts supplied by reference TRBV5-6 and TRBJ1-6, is DAGVTQSPTHLIKTRGQQVTLRCSPKSGHDTVSWYQQALGQGPQFIFQYYEEEERQRGNFPDRFSGHQFPNYSSELNVNALLLGDSALYLCASSLGSSYNSPLHFGNGTRLTVT.

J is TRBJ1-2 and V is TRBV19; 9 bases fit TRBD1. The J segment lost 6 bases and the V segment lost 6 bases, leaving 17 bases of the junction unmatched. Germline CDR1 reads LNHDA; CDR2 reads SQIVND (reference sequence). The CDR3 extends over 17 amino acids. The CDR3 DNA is TGTGCCAGTAGCCCAGCTACAGGGGGCGGAGGGAGCCATGGCTACACCTTC. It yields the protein CASSPATGGGGSHGYTF.

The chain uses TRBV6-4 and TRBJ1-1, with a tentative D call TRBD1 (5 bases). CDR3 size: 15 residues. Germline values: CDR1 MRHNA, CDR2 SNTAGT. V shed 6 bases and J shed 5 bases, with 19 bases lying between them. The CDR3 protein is CASSLLSGGGTEAFF. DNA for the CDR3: TGTGCCAGCAGCCTACTCAGCGGGGGAGGAACTGAAGCTTTCTTT.

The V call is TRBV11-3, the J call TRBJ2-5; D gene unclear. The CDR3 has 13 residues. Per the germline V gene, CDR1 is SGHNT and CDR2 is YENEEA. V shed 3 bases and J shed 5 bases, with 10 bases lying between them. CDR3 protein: CASSFWVGETQYF. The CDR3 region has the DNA TGTGCCAGCAGCTTCTGGGTGGGGGAGACCCAGTACTTC.

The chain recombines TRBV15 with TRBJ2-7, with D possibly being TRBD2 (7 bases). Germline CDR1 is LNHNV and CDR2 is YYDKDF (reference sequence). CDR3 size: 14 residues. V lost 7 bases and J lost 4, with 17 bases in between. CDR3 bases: TGTGCCACCACCAGGGAGGGGGGGCCGTACGAGCAGTACTTC. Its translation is CATTREGGPYEQYF. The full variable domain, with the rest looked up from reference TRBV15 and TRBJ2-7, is DAMVIQNPRYQVTQFGKPVTLSCSQTLNHNVMYWYQQKSSQAPKLLFHYYDKDFNNEADTPDNFQSRRPNTSFCFLDIRSPGLGDTAMYLCATTREGGPYEQYFGPGTRLTVT.

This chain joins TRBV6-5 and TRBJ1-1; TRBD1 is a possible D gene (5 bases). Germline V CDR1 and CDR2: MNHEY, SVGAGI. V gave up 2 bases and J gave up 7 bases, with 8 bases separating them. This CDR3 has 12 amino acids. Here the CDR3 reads CASSYRGDEAFF. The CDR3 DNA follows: TGTGCCAGCAGTTACCGGGGGGATGAAGCTTTCTTT.